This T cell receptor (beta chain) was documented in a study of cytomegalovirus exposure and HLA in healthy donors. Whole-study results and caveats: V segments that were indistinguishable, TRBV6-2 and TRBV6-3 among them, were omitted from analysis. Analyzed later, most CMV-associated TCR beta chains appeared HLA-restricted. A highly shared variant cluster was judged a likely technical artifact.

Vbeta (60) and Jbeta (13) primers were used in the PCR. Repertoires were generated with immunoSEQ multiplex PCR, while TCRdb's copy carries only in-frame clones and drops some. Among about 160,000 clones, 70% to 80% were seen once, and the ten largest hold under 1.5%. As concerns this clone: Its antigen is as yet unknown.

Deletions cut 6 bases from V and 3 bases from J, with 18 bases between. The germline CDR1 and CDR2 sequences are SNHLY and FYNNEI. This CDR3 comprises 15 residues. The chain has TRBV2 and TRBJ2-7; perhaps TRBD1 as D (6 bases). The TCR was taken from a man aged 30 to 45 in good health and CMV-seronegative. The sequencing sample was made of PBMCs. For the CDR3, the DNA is TGTGCCAGCAGAAGCCGGGACAATGGTCTCTACGAGCAGTACTTC. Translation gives CASRSRDNGLYEQYF. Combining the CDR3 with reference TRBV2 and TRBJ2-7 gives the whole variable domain EPEVTQTPSHQVTQMGQEVILRCVPISNHLYFYWYRQILGQKVEFLVSFYNNEISEKSEIFDDQFSVERPDGSNFTLKIRSTKLEDSAMYFCASRSRDNGLYEQYFGPGTRLTVT.